Listed here are 8 T cell receptor beta chains from one sample, sequenced in a study of OX40 agonist ivuxolimab in advanced cancers. Assay used: immunoSEQ multiplex PCR; TCRdb lists only in-frame clones, some missing. This sample has 85,000 to 100,000 clones, with around 90% found just once. Material: CD4+ or CD8+ T cells sorted from blood, obtained in a trial of the OX40 agonist ivuxolimab. The receptor source for this set is an adult with an advanced solid tumor such as melanoma, head and neck, liver or kidney cancer.

This rearrangement joins TRBV7-2 to TRBJ2-5, with D perhaps assigned TRBD1 or TRBD2 (7 bases each). The V and J ends lost 4 bases and 4 bases respectively, with 28 bases between them. The V gene's germline CDR1 is SGHTA and CDR2 FQGNSA. This CDR3 has 19 amino acids. As DNA, the CDR3 is TGTGCCAGCAGCTCCGGCGGGGGTGGATGGGACAGACTGTCAGAGACCCAGTACTTC. It specifies CASSSGGGGWDRLSETQYF.

This clone occurred many times. The chain employs TRBV4-3 and TRBJ1-4; D not resolved. Germline CDR1 and CDR2: LGHNA and YSLEER. V was trimmed by 2 bases and J by 5 bases, leaving 6 bases between them. The length of the CDR3 is 13 residues. CDR3 DNA sequence: TGCGCCAGCAGCCAACCGACAAATGAAAAACTGTTTTTT. Its translation: CASSQPTNEKLFF.

This chain links TRBV7-2 with TRBJ2-7; D is unclear. Germline V gene data show CDR1 as SGHTA and CDR2 as FQGNSA. The CDR3 is 11 residues long. The V end lost 6 bases, the J end lost 5 bases, and 8 bases lay between the germline ends. CDR3 DNA sequence: TGTGCCAGCAGTCGAAGGGACGAGCAGTACTTC. Protein: CASSRRDEQYF.

V usage is TRBV29-1 and J usage is TRBJ2-5; no definite D call. Germline loops: CDR1 SQVTM, CDR2 ANQGSEA. Between the trimmed V and J ends, which lost 4 bases and 1 base, there was a span of 10 bases. This CDR3 is built from 13 residues. The CDR3 is CSVVGQIQETQYF. The DNA of the CDR3 is TGCAGCGTTGTTGGCCAAATCCAAGAGACCCAGTACTTC.

This clone has a single count. The rearrangement links TRBV9 to TRBJ1-3; D remains unclear. This CDR3 region has 17 residues. The V gene's germline CDR1 is SGDLS and CDR2 YYNGEE. Trimming removed 0 bases at V and 0 bases at J, with 13 bases between. The CDR3 loop is CASSVGGGRGSGNTIYF. DNA for the CDR3: TGTGCCAGCAGCGTAGGGGGAGGGAGAGGCTCTGGAAACACCATATATTTT.

V is TRBV7-9 and J is TRBJ2-7; 11 nucleotides agree with TRBD1. The J segment lost 5 bases and the V segment lost 3 bases, leaving 6 bases of the junction unmatched. The germline CDR1 and CDR2 sequences are SEHNR and FQNEAQ (reference sequence). The CDR3 is made up of 15 amino acids. DNA of the CDR3: TGTGCCAGCAGCTTTAGTGGGACAGGGGGAAACGAGCAGTACTTC. Its translation: CASSFSGTGGNEQYF.

V and J are TRBV18 and TRBJ1-2; D gene uncertain. Germline V gene sequence: CDR1 KGHSH, CDR2 LQKENI. The CDR3 totals 15 residues. Trimming removed 3 bases from V and 5 bases from J, with 16 bases in between. The chain's CDR3 is CASSPPMGSDYGYTF. CDR3 sequence (DNA): TGTGCCAGCTCACCTCCTATGGGATCGGATTATGGCTACACCTTC.

This chain connects TRBV28 to TRBJ2-7, with 7 positions matching TRBD1. This CDR3 contains 15 residues. With 5 bases clipped from V and 2 bases from J, the junction kept 9 bases outside the gene matches. In germline, CDR1 is MDHEN, CDR2 SYDVKM. Here the CDR3 DNA reads TGTGCCAGCAGTCCGGGACAGAGAACTACCTACGAGCAGTACTTC. As protein: CASSPGQRTTYEQYF.